This TCR beta chain was recovered during a study of cytomegalovirus exposure and HLA in healthy donors. Findings and caveats of the study: TCR beta chain V- and J-gene trimming was linked, in a later analysis, to a missense variant in DCLRE1C.

Vbeta (60) and Jbeta (13) primers were used in the PCR. Only in-frame clones appear in the TCRdb table, and some are missing; sequencing was by immunoSEQ multiplex PCR. The data contain 100,000 to 150,000 clones, over 9.5% of them seen just once; the ten biggest clones take up just over 4.5%. Germline CDR1 ENHRY, CDR2 SYGVKD. V lost 3 bases to trimming and J lost 8 bases, with 10 bases between them. This CDR3 has 12 residues. This clone has just a few counts. The antigen remains undetermined. V is TRBV10-3 and J is TRBJ1-2; D remains unclear. The sample comprised PBMCs. This receptor was identified in a woman aged 18 to 35 in good health and CMV-seropositive. CDR3 region: CAISEGGRGYTF. The CDR3 DNA is TGTGCCATCAGTGAAGGAGGACGAGGCTACACCTTC.